One and the same sample provided the 13 T cell receptor beta chains below, sequenced in a study of metastatic and nonmetastatic thyroid tumors. TCRdb re-called clones via MiXCR from the PCR reads. This sample carries some 29,000 clones, over 15% of them seen once, and the ten largest clones take about 4%. Patients were all untreated before their thyroid surgery. The sequenced material came from blood. The receptors come from a female donor with papillary thyroid cancer or a benign thyroid nodule (not recorded which). Some clones in this sample may be carry-over from other donors' samples.

This clone was counted ten times or more. This chain links TRBV5-1 with TRBJ2-2; D may be TRBD2 (5 bases). The germline V gene encodes CDR1 SGHRS and CDR2 YFSETQ. With 3 bases removed from V and 7 bases from J, the gap between germline ends came to 10 bases. The CDR3 consists of 13 residues. As DNA, the CDR3 is TGCGCCAGCAGCTCGGACGGGGTCGGGGAGCTGTTTTTT. Encoded protein: CASSSDGVGELFF.

This clone showed up many times. This sequence joins TRBV10-2 and TRBJ2-1; TRBD1 aligns across 7 bases. V was pared by 7 bases and J by 8 bases, with 14 bases of the junction left unmatched. Germline-derived CDR1 and CDR2 are WSHSY and SAAADI. The CDR3 is 15 amino acids. For the CDR3, the DNA is TGCGCCAGCACACGGGTGGACAGGAGAATCGATGAGCAGTTCTTC. Amino acids: CASTRVDRRIDEQFF.

This clone was counted between two and nine times. An end of the junction does not agree with germline; a read error may underlie this. The chain links TRBV28 to TRBJ1-4, with a weak D call TRBD1 (5 bases). This CDR3 has 16 residues. The germline V gene has CDR1 MDHEN and CDR2 SYDVKM. CDR3 bases: TGTTCCAGCAGTTCGCGACAGCGGGCGACTAATGAAAAACTGTTTTTT. Amino acid sequence: CSSSSRQRATNEKLFF.

This clone was recorded many times. V usage is TRBV10-3 and J usage is TRBJ2-5; no clear D gene. Trimming left V 1 base short and J 2 bases short, with 8 bases between. Germline CDR1 is ENHRY and CDR2 is SYGVKD. The CDR3 loop spans 14 amino acids. The CDR3 bases are TGTGCCATCAGTGAGTGGAAGGATCAAGAGACCCAGTACTTC. Protein product: CAISEWKDQETQYF.

The chain joins TRBV2 to TRBJ2-7, with 8 nucleotides matching TRBD1. CDR3 length: 14 amino acids. CDR1 is SNHLY, CDR2 FYNNEI, per germline. Trimming at V came to 6 bases and at J to 6 bases, leaving 10 bases not matched to a gene. The CDR3 sequence is CASRGTQGGGEQYF. CDR3 DNA sequence: TGTGCCAGCAGGGGGACACAGGGGGGAGGCGAGCAGTACTTC.

Ten or more counts support this clone. This chain connects TRBV4-2 to TRBJ2-3, with 12 bases fitting TRBD2. The CDR3 totals 17 residues. V was clipped by 0 bases and J by 4 bases; unmatched bases: 5. The germline V gene encodes CDR1 LGHNA and CDR2 YNFKEQ. The CDR3 here is CASSQDTSGRRADTQYF. CDR3 nucleotide sequence: TGTGCCAGCAGCCAAGACACTAGCGGGAGGAGGGCAGATACGCAGTATTTT.

This clone was observed many times. This sequence joins TRBV28 and TRBJ2-3; 12 nucleotides align to TRBD1. CDR1 and CDR2 from the germline V gene are MDHEN and SYDVKM. The junction had 4 bases not matched to a gene; V was cut back by 3 bases and J by 3 bases. This CDR3 has 16 residues. The CDR3 loop reads CASSLVGQGATDTQYF. The CDR3 DNA is TGTGCCAGCAGTTTGGTGGGACAGGGGGCAACAGATACGCAGTATTTT.

A few counts support this clone. At one end the junction does not follow the germline gene, possibly because of a read error. This sequence joins TRBV12-3 or TRBV12-4 and TRBJ2-7; TRBD1 matches at 7 bases. This CDR3 comprises 14 residues. The CDR3 here is CASAGGPFTYDQYF. CDR3 in DNA: TGTGCCAGTGCAGGGGGACCCTTTACCTACGATCAGTACTTC.

Details on this clone: A read error may explain this, as a much larger clone is one base away. V usage is TRBV7-6 and J usage is TRBJ2-5; D unresolved. Germline CDR1 SGHVS, CDR2 FNYEAQ. The CDR3 is made up of 11 amino acids. The DNA for the CDR3 is TGTGCCAGCAGCGACCAAGAGACCCAGCACTTC. Its protein is CASSDQETQHF.

This clone was detected ten times or more. The rearrangement uses TRBV24-1 and TRBJ1-4, with 9 nucleotides matching TRBD1. This CDR3 has 17 amino acids. From germline, CDR1 is KGHDR and CDR2 SFDVKD. After removal of 3 bases from V and 8 bases from J, the junction contained 12 bases not matched to a gene. This CDR3 reads CATSDPRTGAGREKLFF. The CDR3 bases are TGTGCCACCAGTGATCCCCGGACAGGGGCGGGTAGGGAAAAACTGTTTTTT.

This clone was counted many times. V gene TRBV27 combines with J gene TRBJ2-1; 7 bases line up with TRBD2. The trim removed 1 base at V and 9 bases at J, leaving 12 bases unmatched. The germline V gene encodes CDR1 MNHEY and CDR2 SMNVEV (reference sequence). The CDR3 is 16 residues long. This CDR3 is CASSLYGTKVSGEQFF. CDR3 coding DNA: TGTGCCAGCAGTTTATACGGGACTAAAGTTAGCGGTGAGCAGTTCTTC.

By share, this clone ranks as medium-sized (0.01 to 0.1%). The gene calls are TRBV28 and TRBJ2-7; TRBD2 aligns across 9 bases. Germline V gene lookup returns CDR1 MDHEN and CDR2 SYDVKM. The CDR3 runs to 15 residues. V shed 2 bases and J 2 bases; nucleotides not matched to a gene: 4. The chain's CDR3 is CASSLAGGPTYEQYF. The CDR3 nucleotides are TGTGCCAGCAGTTTAGCGGGAGGGCCCACCTACGAGCAGTACTTC.

This clone was counted many times. The chain has TRBV2 and TRBJ2-7; a possible D gene is TRBD2 (7 bases). The CDR3 sequence is 14 residues long. V was shortened by 4 bases and J by 4 bases, with 14 bases between the two germline ends. Per germline, CDR1 SNHLY and CDR2 FYNNEI. The CDR3 nucleotides are TGTGCCAGCAGTGGGGGGGGGGCATCGTACGAGCAGTACTTC. Translating it yields CASSGGGASYEQYF.